This TCR beta chain was found in a study of radiation and T cells in renal cell carcinoma. Findings of the study overall: Top tumor clonotypes rose in blood 2 weeks post-radiation, then contracted. No pretreatment tumor biopsies were available for baseline clonotypes.

The protocol was immunoSEQ multiplex PCR, while the TCRdb copy is restricted to in-frame clones and leaves out a portion. The sample lists 150,000 to 200,000 clones; roughly 90% were seen once. The time point denotes: blood 4 weeks post-SBRT, at nephrectomy. As to treatment: 15 Gy SBRT to primary tumor, nephrectomy 4 weeks later. The tumor was a clear cell renal cell carcinoma. Comment on this clone: The antigen remains unidentified. Being one base from a much bigger clone, this may be a read error. Other DNA sequences from this sample encode an identical CDR3 as well.

CDR1 and CDR2 (germline): SNHLY, FYNNEI. Trimming cost V 5 bases and J 0 bases, with 11 bases left between them. The CDR3 has 16 residues. This clonotype originated in a woman between 50 and 59 years old with renal cell carcinoma. The sequencing here drew on blood, taken from a patient whose treatment included radiotherapy and nephrectomy. The chain uses TRBV2 and TRBJ1-6; D may be TRBD1 (6 bases). The CDR3 loop reads CASSLGQGSYNSPLHF. CDR3 DNA: TGTGCCAGCAGTTTGGGACAAGGCTCCTATAATTCACCCCTCCACTTT.